A single sample is the source of the 25 T cell receptor beta chains below, sequenced in a study of cytomegalovirus exposure and HLA in healthy donors. Researchers ran the PCR with 60 Vbeta and 13 Jbeta primers. Profiling relied on immunoSEQ multiplex PCR, and the TCRdb table lists in-frame clones only, not all of them. The sample table includes about 140,000 clones. What was sequenced was PBMCs. Receptors were obtained from a young woman in good health and CMV-seronegative.

Concerning this clone itself: Other DNA sequences in the sample encode the same CDR3. In nucleotides, the CDR3 is TGTGCCAGCAGCGTAGCAGTGATGAACACTGAAGCTTTCTTT. Translation gives CASSVAVMNTEAFF. J is TRBJ1-1 and V is TRBV9; no reliable D call. The CDR3 has 14 residues. The V end was cut by 0 bases, the J end by 0 bases, with 6 bases between. The germline V gene encodes CDR1 SGDLS and CDR2 YYNGEE.

The chain uses TRBV4-1 and TRBJ1-1; TRBD1 matches 8 bases. The CDR3 covers 18 residues. Germline V lookup: CDR1 MGHRA, CDR2 YSYEKL. The V segment lost 9 bases and the J segment 1 base; nucleotides outside the gene matches: 19. CDR3 DNA sequence: TGCGCCAGTCTTGGGATAACCGGGACAGGAGTATGGAACACTGAAGCTTTCTTT. Amino acids: CASLGITGTGVWNTEAFF.

The J gene is TRBJ2-1, the V gene TRBV6-1, with TRBD1 matching 9 bases. CDR3 size: 14 residues. Germline loops: CDR1 MNHNS, CDR2 SASEGT. V lost 8 bases and J lost 3; bases outside the gene matches: 5. The CDR3 coding sequence is TGTGCCAGCGTATTGGACAGGGGCTACAATGAGCAGTTCTTC. Protein: CASVLDRGYNEQFF.

J is TRBJ2-7 and V is TRBV6-1; D might be TRBD2 (5 bases). CDR3 size: 13 residues. The ends were cut back, 6 bases at V and 9 bases at J, with 18 bases in the middle. In germline, CDR1 is MNHNS, CDR2 SASEGT. CDR3 region: CASRAGPLGRQYV. CDR3 sequence (DNA): TGTGCCAGCAGAGCTGGACCCCTTGGGAGGCAGTACGTC.

Here the CDR3 DNA reads TGTGCCAGCAGTGTACAACCGGGACTAGCGGGGAATGAGCAGTTCTTC. It is translated as CASSVQPGLAGNEQFF. The genes are TRBV6-1 and TRBJ2-1, with 13 bases lining up with TRBD2. Trimming took 4 bases from V and 7 from J; bases not matched to a gene: 7. This CDR3 comprises 16 residues. Germline V CDR1 and CDR2: MNHNS, SASEGT.

The rearrangement joins TRBV6-1 to TRBJ2-1; 7 bases match TRBD2. The CDR3 is 13 amino acids. Germline-derived CDR1 and CDR2 are MNHNS and SASEGT. V was clipped by 7 bases and J by 7 bases; unmatched bases: 7. Here the CDR3 DNA reads TGTGCCAGCACCGGGGGGAGCGGTAATGAGCAGTTCTTC. Translated: CASTGGSGNEQFF.

The chain is built from TRBV10-3 and TRBJ1-2, with D possibly being TRBD1 (6 bases). The V end was cut by 2 bases, the J end by 3 bases, with 13 bases between. The CDR3 extends over 15 amino acids. Per germline, CDR1 ENHRY and CDR2 SYGVKD. The CDR3 here is CAISEQRGGYYGYTF. CDR3 in DNA: TGTGCCATCAGTGAGCAAAGGGGGGGTTACTATGGCTACACCTTC.

The J gene is TRBJ2-1, the V gene TRBV9, with 9 bases aligning to TRBD2. Per the germline V gene, CDR1 is SGDLS and CDR2 is YYNGEE. CDR3 size: 16 residues. V shed 4 bases, J shed 0 bases, and the junction held 5 bases outside the gene matches. Written as DNA, the CDR3 is TGTGCCAGCAGCCCAGGACTAGCGAGCTCCTACAATGAGCAGTTCTTC. Amino acids: CASSPGLASSYNEQFF.

This sequence joins TRBV19 and TRBJ1-2; TRBD1 matches at 7 bases. The CDR3 spans 14 residues. Germline CDR1 reads LNHDA; CDR2 reads SQIVND (reference sequence). V shed 4 bases, J shed 5 bases, and the junction held 7 bases outside the gene matches. The CDR3 reads CASSNRGSGYGYTF. The CDR3 DNA reads TGTGCCAGTAGTAACAGGGGTAGTGGGTATGGCTACACCTTC.

V gene TRBV4-3 combines with J gene TRBJ2-7; D is perhaps TRBD2 (6 bases). V lost 4 bases and J 4 bases, leaving 17 bases between the germline ends. The CDR3 runs 15 residues. CDR1 is LGHNA and CDR2 is YSLEER in the germline V gene. CDR3 protein: CASSREERAAYEQYV. In DNA form, the CDR3 reads TGCGCCAGCAGCCGGGAGGAGAGGGCGGCATACGAGCAGTACGTC.

This chain uses TRBV4-1 with TRBJ2-7; 13 positions agree with TRBD2. Trimming cost V 4 bases and J 5 bases; bases outside gene matches: 2. The germline CDR1 and CDR2 sequences are MGHRA and YSYEKL. The CDR3 length is 14 residues. CDR3 in amino acids: CASSPGLAGDEQYV. The CDR3 DNA follows: TGCGCCAGCAGCCCTGGACTAGCGGGAGACGAGCAGTACGTC.

The chain combines TRBV21-1 with TRBJ2-3; TRBD1, the table's D call, was not compared with the DNA. TRBV21-1 is flagged as a pseudogene. The CDR3 has 17 amino acids. The CDR3 here is CASSKDQGCPLTDTQYF. For the CDR3, the DNA is TGTGCCAGCAGCAAAGACCAGGGTTGTCCCCTTACAGATACGCAGTATTTT.

J is TRBJ2-5 and V is TRBV6-4; 9 bases match TRBD1. The CDR3 is 16 amino acids. CDR1 MRHNA and CDR2 SNTAGT come from the germline V gene. With V trimmed by 3 bases and J by 5 bases, 10 bases remained unmatched. The CDR3 nucleotides read TGTGCCAGCAGTGAAGGGATGGGACAGGGTACGGAGACCCAGTACTTC. Translation gives CASSEGMGQGTETQYF.

The chain is built from TRBV6-1 and TRBJ2-6, with D possibly being TRBD1 (6 bases). CDR3 length equals 16 residues. Germline CDR1 MNHNS, CDR2 SASEGT. V dropped 4 bases and J dropped 4 bases, with 14 bases sitting between them. The chain's CDR3 is CASSATTGSGANVLTF. The DNA for the CDR3 is TGTGCCAGCAGTGCGACTACAGGGTCCGGGGCCAACGTCCTGACTTTC.

The CDR3: CAISERRTGPENTEAFF. CDR3 DNA: TGTGCCATCAGTGAGCGTAGGACAGGGCCCGAGAACACTGAAGCTTTCTTT. The genes are TRBV10-3 and TRBJ1-1, with 8 positions matching TRBD1. Looked up from germline, CDR1 is ENHRY and CDR2 is SYGVKD. The V and J ends lost 2 bases and 1 base, in that order; junction bases with no gene match: 9. This CDR3 has 17 amino acids.

J is TRBJ2-1 and V is TRBV5-8; 10 bases agree with TRBD2. The V gene's germline CDR1 is SGHTS and CDR2 YDEGEE. J gave up 8 bases and V 0 bases, and 5 bases lay outside the gene matches. The CDR3 runs 15 residues. CDR3 nucleotides: TGTGCCAGCAGCTTGGGCCTAGCGGGAGCGGATGAGCAGTTCTTC. This encodes CASSLGLAGADEQFF.

The chain uses TRBV19 and TRBJ2-2, with a tentative D call TRBD2 (5 bases). The V and J ends lost 7 bases and 0 bases respectively, with 12 bases between them. Germline CDR1 reads LNHDA; CDR2 reads SQIVND (reference sequence). This CDR3 comprises 15 residues. CDR3 bases: TGTGCCAGTACAGGCCTCGGGACGAACACCGGGGAGCTGTTTTTT. It codes for CASTGLGTNTGELFF. The full variable domain, completed using reference TRBV19 and TRBJ2-2, is DGGITQSPKYLFRKEGQNVTLSCEQNLNHDAMYWYRQDPGQGLRLIYYSQIVNDFQKGDIAEGYSVSREKKESFPLTVTSAQKNPTAFYLCASTGLGTNTGELFFGEGSRLTVL.

This chain uses TRBV7-2 with TRBJ2-3, with TRBD2 matching over 11 bases. The CDR3 runs to 21 residues. From germline, CDR1 is SGHTA and CDR2 FQGNSA. J lost 3 bases, V lost 0 bases, and 17 bases had no gene match. CDR3 region: CASSLASLSLGLAGLTDTQYF. CDR3 DNA: TGTGCCAGCAGCTTAGCGAGCCTTTCCTTAGGACTAGCGGGTCTAACAGATACGCAGTATTTT. Looking up the rest from reference TRBV7-2 and TRBJ2-3 gives the full variable domain: GAGVSQSPSNKVTEKGKDVELRCDPISGHTALYWYRQSLGQGLEFLIYFQGNSAPDKSGLPSDRFSAERTGGSVSTLTIQRTQQEDSAVYLCASSLASLSLGLAGLTDTQYFGPGTRLTVL.

The chain recombines TRBV9 with TRBJ2-7, with 7 bases lining up with TRBD2. The length of the CDR3 is 15 residues. Germline V lookup: CDR1 SGDLS, CDR2 YYNGEE. J gave up 0 bases and V 5 bases, and 8 bases lay outside the gene matches. CDR3 region: CASSQTSKSSYEQYF. For the CDR3, the DNA is TGTGCCAGCAGTCAGACTAGCAAGAGCTCCTACGAGCAGTACTTC.

The chain recombines TRBV28 with TRBJ2-1; 8 nucleotides line up with TRBD2. J was trimmed by 0 bases and V by 4 bases; bases with no gene match: 8. Germline V gene lookup returns CDR1 MDHEN and CDR2 SYDVKM. The CDR3 has 17 amino acids. CDR3 protein: CASSSLPSGSSYNEQFF. As DNA, the CDR3 is TGTGCCAGCAGTTCCCTCCCCAGCGGGAGCTCCTACAATGAGCAGTTCTTC.

This chain connects TRBV30 to TRBJ1-1, with a tentative D call TRBD1 (5 bases). V was trimmed by 4 bases and J by 4 bases, leaving 10 bases between them. CDR3 length: 12 residues. Germline CDR1 is GTSNPN and CDR2 is SVGIG (reference sequence). CDR3 in DNA: TGTGCCTGGACCCGTGACAGCACTGAAGCTTTCTTT. Translating it yields CAWTRDSTEAFF.

The chain couples TRBV30 to TRBJ1-1; D is possibly TRBD1 (5 bases). The CDR3 length is 11 residues. The V end lost 5 bases, the J end lost 7 bases, and 11 bases lay between the germline ends. Germline CDR1 is GTSNPN and CDR2 is SVGIG (reference sequence). The CDR3 coding sequence is TGTGCCTGGGGGGTGACAGATGAAGCTTTCTTT. Its protein product is CAWGVTDEAFF. Drawing the rest from reference TRBV30 and TRBJ1-1, the complete variable domain is SQTIHQWPATLVQPVGSPLSLECTVEGTSNPNLYWYRQAAGRGLQLLFYSVGIGQISSEVPQNLSASRPQDRQFILSSKKLLLSDSGFYLCAWGVTDEAFFGQGTRLTVV.

The chain recombines TRBV14 with TRBJ2-7, with 10 bases that match TRBD2. V shed 4 bases, J shed 6 bases, and the junction held 12 bases outside the gene matches. Germline V CDR1 and CDR2: SGHDN, FVKESK. This CDR3 is built from 16 residues. The CDR3 protein is CASSPGTSGNAGEQYV. DNA for the CDR3: TGTGCCAGCAGCCCTGGAACTAGCGGGAATGCGGGCGAGCAGTACGTC.

The chain has TRBV5-4 and TRBJ2-3, with 12 bases aligning to TRBD2. The CDR3 has 19 amino acids. Per germline, CDR1 SGHNT and CDR2 YYREEE (reference sequence). V dropped 0 bases and J dropped 3; count of bases not matched to a gene: 11. CDR3 in DNA: TGTGCCAGCAGCTTGGAGCTAGCGGGAGGGTTCCCCACTACAGATACGCAGTATTTT. Its protein is CASSLELAGGFPTTDTQYF.

J is TRBJ1-1 and V is TRBV5-6; 7 nucleotides agree with TRBD1. CDR1 is SGHDT and CDR2 is YYEEEE in the germline V gene. This CDR3 contains 16 residues. The V gene end was trimmed by 5 bases and the J gene end by 0 bases; junction bases not matched to a gene: 10. The CDR3 coding sequence is TGTGCCAGCAGTACGACAGGGCCCTCAATGAACACTGAAGCTTTCTTT. This gives the protein CASSTTGPSMNTEAFF. Supplemented by reference TRBV5-6 and TRBJ1-1, the full variable domain reads DAGVTQSPTHLIKTRGQQVTLRCSPKSGHDTVSWYQQALGQGPQFIFQYYEEEERQRGNFPDRFSGHQFPNYSSELNVNALLLGDSALYLCASSTTGPSMNTEAFFGQGTRLTVV.